The 16 T cell receptor beta chains presented below share a single source sample, sequenced in a study of OX40 agonist ivuxolimab in advanced cancers. The protocol was immunoSEQ multiplex PCR, while the TCRdb copy is restricted to in-frame clones and leaves out a portion. The data contain approximately 29,000 clones, roughly 80% of them singletons. The sample in question was CD4+ or CD8+ T cells sorted from blood, obtained in a trial of the OX40 agonist ivuxolimab. These receptors were taken from an adult with an advanced solid tumor such as melanoma, head and neck, liver or kidney cancer.

The chain joins TRBV11-2 to TRBJ1-1; perhaps TRBD1 as D (5 bases). CDR1 is SGHAT, CDR2 FQNNGV, per germline. V was trimmed by 3 bases and J by 0 bases, leaving 5 bases between them. The CDR3 totals 13 residues. This CDR3 is CASSLGVNTEAFF. As DNA, the CDR3 is TGTGCCAGCAGCTTGGGGGTGAACACTGAAGCTTTCTTT. Variable domain in full (rest from reference TRBV11-2 and TRBJ1-1): EAGVAQSPRYKIIEKRQSVAFWCNPISGHATLYWYQQILGQGPKLLIQFQNNGVVDDSQLPKDRFSAERLKGVDSTLKIQPAKLEDSAVYLCASSLGVNTEAFFGQGTRLTVV.

The rearrangement links TRBV4-1 to TRBJ1-2; D is unresolved. CDR1 and CDR2 (germline): MGHRA, YSYEKL. The CDR3 loop spans 14 amino acids. The ends were cut back, 4 bases at V and 5 bases at J, with 14 bases in the middle. CDR3 bases: TGCGCCAGCAGCCTAACGACGGTTACGTATGGCTACACCTTC. The encoded protein is CASSLTTVTYGYTF.

This chain uses TRBV19 with TRBJ1-5; D call uncertain. This CDR3 region has 16 residues. The germline gives CDR1 LNHDA, CDR2 SQIVND (reference sequence). The V end lost 7 bases, the J end lost 0 bases, and 16 bases lay between the germline ends. CDR3 sequence: CASTTSTGLSNQPQHF. DNA of the CDR3: TGTGCCAGTACCACCTCCACCGGGCTTAGCAATCAGCCCCAGCATTTT.

The chain is built from TRBV7-6 and TRBJ2-2; possible D gene TRBD2, 6 bases. CDR3 length: 17 residues. Deletions cut 5 bases from V and 1 base from J, with 17 bases between. The germline V gene has CDR1 SGHVS and CDR2 FNYEAQ. As DNA, the CDR3 is TGTGCCAGCAGCCCAGGGACCCGGAGGGTGAACACCGGGGAGCTGTTTTTT. It yields the protein CASSPGTRRVNTGELFF.

The genes are TRBV6-1 and TRBJ1-1; D gene uncertain. CDR1 and CDR2 from the germline V gene are MNHNS and SASEGT. The ends were cut back, 4 bases at V and 5 bases at J, with 11 bases in the middle. There are 13 residues in the CDR3. CDR3 residues: CASSGSEVTEAFF. Written as DNA, the CDR3 is TGTGCCAGCAGTGGGTCAGAAGTGACTGAAGCTTTCTTT.

J is TRBJ2-7 and V is TRBV29-1; 10 bases align to TRBD1. Per the germline V gene, CDR1 is SQVTM and CDR2 is ANQGSEA. The CDR3 runs 15 residues. V trimming: 1 base; J trimming: 0 bases; junction bases outside the gene matches: 3. The CDR3 nucleotides are TGCAGCGTTGAAGGCGGGACAGGGGTCTCCTACGAGCAGTACTTC. Protein sequence: CSVEGGTGVSYEQYF.

Only one count was recorded for this clone. The rearrangement joins TRBV4-2 to TRBJ2-7; unclear D gene. Germline loops: CDR1 LGHNA, CDR2 YNFKEQ. This CDR3 is built from 12 residues. The V gene lost 0 bases and the J gene lost 7 bases, with 7 bases spanning the gap. CDR3 in DNA: TGTGCCAGCAGCCAAGATCTATTAGAGCAGTACTTC. Protein: CASSQDLLEQYF.

The rearrangement links TRBV6-1 to TRBJ1-1, with D possibly being TRBD1 (6 bases). CDR1 is MNHNS, CDR2 SASEGT, per germline. This CDR3 contains 14 residues. Deletions cut 3 bases from V and 6 bases from J, with 14 bases between. CDR3 amino acids: CASSERGHRAEAFF. The CDR3 DNA follows: TGTGCCAGCAGTGAGAGGGGACACCGGGCTGAAGCTTTCTTT.

This chain uses TRBV30 with TRBJ1-2; 12 nucleotides agree with TRBD1. The junction had 5 bases not matched to a gene; V was cut back by 4 bases and J by 2 bases. CDR3 length: 15 amino acids. The germline V gene has CDR1 GTSNPN and CDR2 SVGIG (reference sequence). The CDR3, as DNA: TGTGCCTGGACCCTCGGGACAGGGGGCAACTATGGCTACACCTTC. It codes for CAWTLGTGGNYGYTF.

The V and J genes are TRBV2 and TRBJ2-3; TRBD2 matches 8 bases. Germline assignment: CDR1 SNHLY and CDR2 FYNNEI. The CDR3 length is 14 residues. The V and J ends lost 10 bases and 5 bases, in that order; junction bases with no gene match: 11. The CDR3 protein is CATSVLGGVDTQYF. In DNA form, the CDR3 reads TGTGCCACCTCAGTCCTCGGGGGGGTAGATACGCAGTATTTT.

The rearrangement links TRBV9 to TRBJ2-3, with D possibly TRBD1 on 5 matching bases. The CDR3 has 17 amino acids. Germline V gene sequence: CDR1 SGDLS, CDR2 YYNGEE. Deletions cut 4 bases from V and 2 bases from J, with 20 bases between. The CDR3 is CASSPRLGELLTDTQYF. DNA for the CDR3: TGTGCCAGCAGCCCCCGGTTAGGGGAACTTCTCACAGATACGCAGTATTTT.

V usage is TRBV4-1 and J usage is TRBJ2-6; D is unclear. Germline assignment: CDR1 MGHRA and CDR2 YSYEKL. This CDR3 is built from 14 residues. V was trimmed by 4 bases and J by 5 bases, leaving 9 bases between them. CDR3 sequence (DNA): TGCGCCAGCAGCCCGATGTCGTGGGCCAACGTCCTGACTTTC. It translates to CASSPMSWANVLTF.

V usage is TRBV7-2 and J usage is TRBJ1-2, with 7 bases aligning to TRBD1. CDR1 is SGHTA and CDR2 is FQGNSA in the germline V gene. The CDR3 sequence is 13 residues long. V lost 5 bases, J lost 4 bases, and 4 bases stayed unmatched. The CDR3 region is CASSPGTVYGYTF. The CDR3 region has the DNA TGTGCCAGCAGCCCCGGGACAGTCTATGGCTACACCTTC.

This sequence joins TRBV5-6 and TRBJ2-1, with D perhaps matching TRBD1 or TRBD2 (5 bases each). Germline V gene sequence: CDR1 SGHDT, CDR2 YYEEEE. Trimming pared 4 bases from V and 0 bases from J, leaving 14 bases between. This CDR3 has 16 amino acids. The CDR3, as DNA: TGTGCCAGCAGCGCACCGGGACGCAGCTCCTACAATGAGCAGTTCTTC. Translated: CASSAPGRSSYNEQFF.

The CDR3 protein is CASSPPTDRIDTEAFF. In nucleotides, the CDR3 is TGTGCCAGCAGCCCCCCAACCGACAGGATCGACACTGAAGCTTTCTTT. The chain carries TRBV7-9 and TRBJ1-1; possible D gene TRBD1, 6 bases. Germline V gene lookup returns CDR1 SEHNR and CDR2 FQNEAQ (reference sequence). Trimming cost V 5 bases and J 3 bases, with 19 bases left between them. The length of the CDR3 is 16 residues. The variable domain in full, completed from reference TRBV7-9 and TRBJ1-1, reads DTGVSQNPRHKITKRGQNVTFRCDPISEHNRLYWYRQTLGQGPEFLTYFQNEAQLEKSRLLSDRFSAERPKGSFSTLEIQRTEQGDSAMYLCASSPPTDRIDTEAFFGQGTRLTVV.

V usage is TRBV4-3 and J usage is TRBJ1-1; perhaps TRBD1 as D (5 bases). Between the trimmed V and J ends, which lost 4 bases and 0 bases, there was a span of 12 bases. This CDR3 has 15 amino acids. CDR1 and CDR2 (germline): LGHNA, YSLEER. CDR3 amino acids: CASSPGRTMNTEAFF. The CDR3 nucleotides read TGCGCCAGCAGCCCGGGACGGACTATGAACACTGAAGCTTTCTTT.